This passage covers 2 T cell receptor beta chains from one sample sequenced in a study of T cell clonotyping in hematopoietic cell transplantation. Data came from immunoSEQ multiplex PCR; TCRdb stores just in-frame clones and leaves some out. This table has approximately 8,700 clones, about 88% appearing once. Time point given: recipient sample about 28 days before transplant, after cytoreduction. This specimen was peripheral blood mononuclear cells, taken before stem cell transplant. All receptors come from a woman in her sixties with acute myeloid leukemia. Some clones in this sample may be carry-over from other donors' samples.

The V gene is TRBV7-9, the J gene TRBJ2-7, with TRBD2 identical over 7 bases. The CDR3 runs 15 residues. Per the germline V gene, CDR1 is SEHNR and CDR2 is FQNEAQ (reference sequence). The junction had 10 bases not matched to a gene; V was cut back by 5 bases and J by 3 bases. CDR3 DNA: TGTGCCAGCAGCGAGACCGGGACTACCAACTACGAGCAGTACTTC. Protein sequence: CASSETGTTNYEQYF.

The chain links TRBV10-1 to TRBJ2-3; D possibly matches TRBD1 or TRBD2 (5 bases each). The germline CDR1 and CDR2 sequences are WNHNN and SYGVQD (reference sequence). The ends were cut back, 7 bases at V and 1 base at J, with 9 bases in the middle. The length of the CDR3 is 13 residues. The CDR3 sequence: CASTMGRTDTQYF. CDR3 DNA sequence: TGCGCCAGCACCATGGGACGCACAGATACGCAGTATTTT.